This TCR beta chain was observed in a study of OX40 agonist ivuxolimab in advanced cancers. Assay used: immunoSEQ multiplex PCR; TCRdb lists only in-frame clones, some missing. The sample has approximately 35,000 clones; 70% to 85% are singletons. CDR3 size: 13 residues. Germline lookup yields CDR1 MNHEY and CDR2 SVGAGI. V shed 5 bases and J shed 7 bases, with 13 bases lying between them. This clone was observed a few times. The material sequenced was CD4+ or CD8+ T cells sorted from blood, taken in a trial of the OX40 agonist ivuxolimab. The chain joins TRBV6-5 to TRBJ2-3; tentatively, D is TRBD2 (5 bases). The receptor was derived from an adult with an advanced solid tumor such as melanoma, head and neck, liver or kidney cancer. This CDR3 reads CASSQSQRNTQYF. The CDR3 DNA sequence: TGTGCCAGCAGTCAATCTCAGCGGAATACGCAGTATTTT.